This record concerns one TCR beta chain sequence. In the source study's methods: Cell counts per sample came from amplifying reference gene primers. Clones were sequenced by immunoSEQ multiplex PCR, and TCRdb holds only the in-frame ones, with some missing. That table is the source of V, J and clone size, and D and trimming were worked out from the DNA. The table includes about 150,000 clones, 80% to 90% detected once. These data come from a study of blood T cell repertoires in COVID-19. Material for sequencing was peripheral blood. The origin of this receptor is a woman in her thirties or forties with acute or convalescent COVID-19.

In DNA form, the CDR3 reads TGTGCCAGCAGCGTTAGCGGGAGGGCCAGAACCGGGGAGCTGTTTTTT. Protein: CASSVSGRARTGELFF. The rearrangement uses TRBV9 and TRBJ2-2, with 11 bases matching TRBD2. J lost 5 bases, V lost 2 bases, and 5 bases had no gene match. There are 16 residues in the CDR3. From germline, CDR1 is SGDLS and CDR2 YYNGEE.